The clone carrying this T cell receptor (beta chain) was recorded once. Per the germline V gene, CDR1 is SGHNT and CDR2 is YYREEE (reference sequence). The CDR3 has 14 amino acids. V was clipped by 0 bases and J by 6 bases, with 11 bases between them. TCR beta VDJ and CDR3 profiles were obtained from a genomic DNA template. TCRdb re-called the reads with MiXCR, one entry per CDR3 protein. The data show about 270,000 distinct CDR3 sequences, roughly 82% seen once. CD8+CD57+ cell expansion, shown by flow cytometry, had occurred in the patients selected for sequencing. The record originates from a study of CD8+CD57+ T cells in acquired aplastic anemia.

This chain links TRBV5-4 with TRBJ2-3; D possibly corresponds to TRBD1 (6 bases). This TCR derives from a human donor with aplastic anemia. The sequenced sample consisted of sorted CD4+, CD8+, or CD8+CD57+ T cells (not recorded which) from PBMCs. CDR3: CASSLETGGDTQYF. CDR3 sequence (DNA): TGTGCCAGCAGCTTGGAGACAGGTGGGGATACGCAGTATTTT.